This T cell receptor beta chain was retrieved from a study of OX40 agonist ivuxolimab in advanced cancers. Across the study: Patients were treated with ivuxolimab, an agonistic anti-OX40 (CD134) antibody.

Trimming removed 1 base from V and 4 bases from J, with 13 bases in between. Germline assignment: CDR1 MGHRA and CDR2 YSYEKL. The CDR3 has 15 amino acids. Only in-frame clones appear in the TCRdb table, and some are missing; sequencing was by immunoSEQ multiplex PCR. The sample consists of approximately 94,000 clones, roughly 90% of them appearing once. Sequenced material: CD4+ or CD8+ T cells sorted from blood, taken in a trial of the OX40 agonist ivuxolimab. The J gene is TRBJ2-5, the V gene TRBV4-1; perhaps TRBD1 as D (6 bases). The TCR sequence derives from an adult with an advanced solid tumor such as melanoma, head and neck, liver or kidney cancer. As DNA, the CDR3 is TGCGCCAGCAGCCAAGGAAGGGGCAGGGGAGAGACCCAGTACTTC. Its protein is CASSQGRGRGETQYF.